The T cell receptor (beta chain) under discussion was sequenced for a study of early T cells in non-severe SARS-CoV-2 infection. On the study more broadly: It was bulk RNA from unsorted whole blood that was sequenced, and the chains were unpaired.

The study's findings and limits: The VDJdb matching leaned toward anti-spike CD8 responses and overlooked private and CD4 specificities.

Note on this clonotype: Its antigen remains unknown.

Unique molecular identifiers were affixed to single, distinct cDNA molecules. One entry per CDR3 protein results from TCRdb running MiXCR on the 5' RACE reads. The table has about 50,000 distinct CDR3 sequences, around a tenth seen once. The CDR3 extends over 15 amino acids. With 4 bases clipped from V and 1 base from J, the junction kept 6 bases outside the gene matches. The germline gives CDR1 SGHNT, CDR2 YYREEE (reference sequence). Sequencing was done on a sample of whole blood. This chain connects TRBV5-4 to TRBJ2-7; TRBD2 aligns across 9 bases. The TCR originated in an adult who was a healthcare worker with PCR-confirmed SARS-CoV-2 infection or an uninfected control (not recorded which). CDR3 residues: CASSQTSGYSYEQYF. CDR3 coding DNA: TGTGCCAGCAGCCAGACTAGCGGTTATTCCTACGAGCAGTACTTC.